This T cell receptor beta chain derives from a study of blood T cell repertoires in COVID-19. About the study: Samples came from the United States, Italy and Spain, spanning acute and convalescent COVID-19.

Trimming cost V 4 bases and J 5 bases; bases outside gene matches: 6. Germline V gene data show CDR1 as SGHRS and CDR2 as YFSETQ. The CDR3 totals 15 residues. Participants came from roughly 23 US areas, aged roughly 18 to 89 years. Two negative PCRs, clearance, or symptom resolution had been documented for recovered Cohort 3 donors. In its sample, this clone was seen a few times. Original handling: Nucleated cell number was recorded as an estimate derived from reference gene primer amplification. Produced via immunoSEQ multiplex PCR; TCRdb's table is partial and in-frame only. V and J calls and clone size are given by that table; D and trimming were obtained from the DNA. There are roughly 500,000 clones in the sample; 70% to 90% occur only once, and approximately 1.8% lies in the top ten.

This TCR was sampled from a woman between 40 and 50 years old who had recovered from COVID-19. The sequencing sample was made of PBMCs or T cells enriched from blood (not recorded which). The chain joins TRBV5-1 to TRBJ2-2; 9 bases are shared with TRBD1. The CDR3 region is CASSRDREATGELFF. CDR3 bases: TGCGCCAGCAGCCGGGACAGGGAAGCGACCGGGGAGCTGTTTTTT.